Listed here are 4 T cell receptor beta chains from one sample, sequenced in a study of blood T cell repertoires in COVID-19. The protocol was immunoSEQ multiplex PCR, while the TCRdb copy is restricted to in-frame clones and leaves out a portion. The sample holds hundreds of thousands of clones, 89% seen once. The sequenced material came from peripheral blood. Source of these receptors: a woman aged 30 to 39 with COVID-19, enrolled during active disease.

The chain is built from TRBV5-4 and TRBJ2-1; maybe TRBD2 (6 bases). The CDR3 has 17 amino acids. V shed 4 bases and J shed 7 bases, with 24 bases lying between them. Germline CDR1 and CDR2: SGHNT and YYREEE (reference sequence). The CDR3 spells CASSDWGPAGTLNEQFF. The CDR3 nucleotides read TGTGCCAGCAGCGACTGGGGCCCAGCCGGGACTTTAAATGAGCAGTTCTTC.

This clone has only one observation. The chain couples TRBV27 to TRBJ1-1; weak D call: TRBD1 (6 bases). CDR3 length equals 11 residues. The V end lost 6 bases, the J end lost 6 bases, and 8 bases lay between the germline ends. Germline values: CDR1 MNHEY, CDR2 SMNVEV (reference sequence). The CDR3 protein is CASSSGAEAFF. The CDR3 DNA is TGTGCCAGCAGCTCAGGGGCTGAAGCTTTCTTT.

The chain couples TRBV30 to TRBJ2-5, with TRBD1 matching 7 bases. V trimming: 3 bases; J trimming: 7 bases; junction bases outside the gene matches: 11. The CDR3 consists of 14 residues. CDR1 is GTSNPN, CDR2 SVGIG, per germline (reference sequence). The CDR3 nucleotides read TGTGCCTGGAGCCCCGGACAGGTACTGGGGACCCAGTACTTC. As protein: CAWSPGQVLGTQYF.

The CDR3 spells CASSFSNEQFF. CDR3 coding DNA: TGTGCCAGCAGTTTCTCGAATGAGCAGTTCTTC. V gene TRBV12-3 or TRBV12-4 combines with J gene TRBJ2-1; D gene ambiguous. CDR3 length: 11 amino acids. V lost 3 bases and J 7 bases, leaving 4 bases between the germline ends.